The TCR beta chain under discussion was sequenced for a study of T cell repertoires in cytomegalovirus infection. The overall study: Both recently identified HLA-C-restricted and well-studied HLA-B-restricted CMV epitopes were used in the study.

Using its own MiXCR run on the reads, TCRdb lists one record per CDR3 protein. There are fewer than 350,000 distinct CDR3 sequences in the sample; around 29% occur only once, and 20% lies in the top ten. This clonotype appeared many times. Its antigen remains unknown. The germline V and J ends were trimmed by 2 bases and 1 base, with 8 bases remaining between them. CDR1 is KGHSH, CDR2 LQKENI, per germline. The CDR3 runs 14 residues. V and J are TRBV18 and TRBJ1-1, with D perhaps TRBD1 (6 bases). Sequences were derived from cultured PBMCs, sampled from culture after CMV antigen stimulation. This receptor was obtained from a human donor in good health (CMV status not recorded). Some clones in this sample may be carry-over from other donors' samples. The CDR3 nucleotides are TGTGCCAGCTCACCAGGGACACCGAACACTGAAGCTTTCTTT. Translated: CASSPGTPNTEAFF.